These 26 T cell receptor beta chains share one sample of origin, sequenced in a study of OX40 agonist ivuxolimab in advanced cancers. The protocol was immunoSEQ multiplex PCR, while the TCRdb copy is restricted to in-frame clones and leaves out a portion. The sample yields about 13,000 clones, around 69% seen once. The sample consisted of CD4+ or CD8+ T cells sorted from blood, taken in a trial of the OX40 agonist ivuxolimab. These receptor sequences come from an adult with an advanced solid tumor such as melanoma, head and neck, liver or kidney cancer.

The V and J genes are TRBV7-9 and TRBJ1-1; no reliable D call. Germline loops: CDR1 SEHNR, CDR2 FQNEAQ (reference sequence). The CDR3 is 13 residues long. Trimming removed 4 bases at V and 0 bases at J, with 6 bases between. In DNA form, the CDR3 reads TGTGCCAGCAGCTCACCAGTGAACACTGAAGCTTTCTTT. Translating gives CASSSPVNTEAFF.

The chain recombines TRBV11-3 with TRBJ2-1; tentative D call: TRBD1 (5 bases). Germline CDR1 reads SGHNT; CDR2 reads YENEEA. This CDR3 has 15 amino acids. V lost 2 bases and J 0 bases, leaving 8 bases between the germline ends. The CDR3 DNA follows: TGTGCCAGCAGCTTAAGACAGAGCTCCTACAATGAGCAGTTCTTC. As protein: CASSLRQSSYNEQFF.

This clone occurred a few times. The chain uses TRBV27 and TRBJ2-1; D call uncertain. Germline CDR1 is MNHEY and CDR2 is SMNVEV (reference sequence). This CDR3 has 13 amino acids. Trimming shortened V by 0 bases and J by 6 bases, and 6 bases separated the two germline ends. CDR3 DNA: TGTGCCAGCAGTTTATCGCCCGTCAATGAGCAGTTCTTC. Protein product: CASSLSPVNEQFF.

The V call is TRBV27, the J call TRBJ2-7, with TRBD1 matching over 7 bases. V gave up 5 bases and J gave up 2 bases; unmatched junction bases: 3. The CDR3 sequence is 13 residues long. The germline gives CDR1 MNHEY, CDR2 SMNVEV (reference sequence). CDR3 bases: TGTGCCAGCAGTCCTGGGACAGCCTACGAGCAGTACTTC. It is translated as CASSPGTAYEQYF.

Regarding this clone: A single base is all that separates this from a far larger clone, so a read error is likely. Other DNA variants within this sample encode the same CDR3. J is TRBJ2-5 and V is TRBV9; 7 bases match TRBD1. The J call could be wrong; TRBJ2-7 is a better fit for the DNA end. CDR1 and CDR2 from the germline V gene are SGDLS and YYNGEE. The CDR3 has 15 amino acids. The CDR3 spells CASSGGQGGRDEQYF. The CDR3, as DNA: TGTGCCAGCAGCGGGGGGCAAGGGGGCAGGGACGAGCAGTACTTC.

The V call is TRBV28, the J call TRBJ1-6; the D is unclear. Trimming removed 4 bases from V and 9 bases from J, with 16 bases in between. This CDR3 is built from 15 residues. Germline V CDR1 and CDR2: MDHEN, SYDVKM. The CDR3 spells CASSSLLGSGSPLHF. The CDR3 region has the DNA TGTGCCAGCAGTTCCCTATTGGGTTCGGGTTCACCCCTCCACTTT.

The CDR3 DNA is TGTGCCAGTACCTTTGGAGGGCTCGGTCAGCCCCAGCATTTT. Its protein product is CASTFGGLGQPQHF. This chain connects TRBV19 to TRBJ1-5; D not resolved. Germline loops: CDR1 LNHDA, CDR2 SQIVND (reference sequence). This CDR3 comprises 14 residues. The germline V and J ends were trimmed by 7 bases and 6 bases, with 16 bases remaining between them.

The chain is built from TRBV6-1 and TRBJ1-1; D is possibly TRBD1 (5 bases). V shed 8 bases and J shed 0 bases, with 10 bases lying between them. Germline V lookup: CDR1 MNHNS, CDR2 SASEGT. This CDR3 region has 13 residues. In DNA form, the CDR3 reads TGTGCCAGCGAGACAGACATGAACACTGAAGCTTTCTTT. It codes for CASETDMNTEAFF.

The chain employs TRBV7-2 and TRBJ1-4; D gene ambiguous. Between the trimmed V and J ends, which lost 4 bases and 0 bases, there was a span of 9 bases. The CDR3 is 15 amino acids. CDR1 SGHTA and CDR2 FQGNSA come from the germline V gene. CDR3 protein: CASSSQFATNEKLFF. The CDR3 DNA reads TGTGCCAGCAGCTCTCAATTTGCAACTAATGAAAAACTGTTTTTT. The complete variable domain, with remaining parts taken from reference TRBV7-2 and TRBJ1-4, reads GAGVSQSPSNKVTEKGKDVELRCDPISGHTALYWYRQSLGQGLEFLIYFQGNSAPDKSGLPSDRFSAERTGGSVSTLTIQRTQQEDSAVYLCASSSQFATNEKLFFGSGTQLSVL.

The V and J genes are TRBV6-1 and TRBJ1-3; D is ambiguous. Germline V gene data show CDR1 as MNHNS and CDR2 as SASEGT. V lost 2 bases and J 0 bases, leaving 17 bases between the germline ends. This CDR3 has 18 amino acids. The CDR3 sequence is CASSESRGRTHSGNTIYF. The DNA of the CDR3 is TGTGCCAGCAGTGAAAGTCGGGGTCGCACCCACTCTGGAAACACCATATATTTT.

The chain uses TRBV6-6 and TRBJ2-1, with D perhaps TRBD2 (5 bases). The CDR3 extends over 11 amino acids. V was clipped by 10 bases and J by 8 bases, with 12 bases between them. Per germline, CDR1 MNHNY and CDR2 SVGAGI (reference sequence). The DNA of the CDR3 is TGTGCCACCTACTTGAGGGATGAGCAGTTCTTC. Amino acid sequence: CATYLRDEQFF.

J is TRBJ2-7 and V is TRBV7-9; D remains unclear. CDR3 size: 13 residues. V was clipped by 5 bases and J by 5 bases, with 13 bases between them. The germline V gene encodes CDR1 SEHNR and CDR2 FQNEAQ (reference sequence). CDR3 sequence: CASSPPGDHEQYF. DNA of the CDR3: TGTGCCAGCAGCCCCCCTGGTGACCACGAGCAGTACTTC.

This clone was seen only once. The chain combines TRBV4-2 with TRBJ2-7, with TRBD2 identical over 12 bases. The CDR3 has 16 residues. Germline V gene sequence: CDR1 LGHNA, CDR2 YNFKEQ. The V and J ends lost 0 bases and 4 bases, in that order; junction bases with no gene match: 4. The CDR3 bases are TGTGCCAGCAGCCAAGATCCGACTAGCGGGAGTTACGAGCAGTACTTC. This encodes CASSQDPTSGSYEQYF.

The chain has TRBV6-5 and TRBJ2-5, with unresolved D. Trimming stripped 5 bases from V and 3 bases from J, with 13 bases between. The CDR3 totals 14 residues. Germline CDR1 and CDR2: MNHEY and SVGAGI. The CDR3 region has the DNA TGTGCCAGCAGTGAAGGGATCGAGGAAGAGACCCAGTACTTC. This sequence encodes CASSEGIEEETQYF.

CDR3 protein: CAISESQGWFYEQYF. CDR3 nucleotides: TGTGCCATCAGTGAGTCACAGGGGTGGTTCTACGAGCAGTACTTC. The chain is built from TRBV10-3 and TRBJ2-7; TRBD1 matches at 7 bases. The V segment lost 0 bases and the J segment 3 bases; nucleotides outside the gene matches: 5. CDR1 is ENHRY, CDR2 SYGVKD, per germline. CDR3 length equals 15 residues.

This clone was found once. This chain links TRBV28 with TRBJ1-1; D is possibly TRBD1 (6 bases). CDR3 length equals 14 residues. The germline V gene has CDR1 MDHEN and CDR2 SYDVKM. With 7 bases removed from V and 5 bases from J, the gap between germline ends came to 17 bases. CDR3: CASTPRGPGTEAFF. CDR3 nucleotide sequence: TGTGCCAGCACCCCGCGGGGGCCGGGGACTGAAGCTTTCTTT.

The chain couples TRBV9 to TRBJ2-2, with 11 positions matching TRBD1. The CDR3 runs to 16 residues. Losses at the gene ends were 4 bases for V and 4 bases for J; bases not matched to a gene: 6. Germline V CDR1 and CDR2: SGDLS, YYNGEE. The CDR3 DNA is TGTGCCAGCAGCCCCCACGGGACAGGGGGCACCGGGGAGCTGTTTTTT. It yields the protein CASSPHGTGGTGELFF.

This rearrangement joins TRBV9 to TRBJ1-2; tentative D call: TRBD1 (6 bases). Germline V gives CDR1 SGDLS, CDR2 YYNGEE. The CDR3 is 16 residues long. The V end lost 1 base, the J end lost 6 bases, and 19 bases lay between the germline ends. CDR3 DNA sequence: TGTGCCAGCAGCGTATCCTTGGACAGCTATACGAATGGCTACACCTTC. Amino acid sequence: CASSVSLDSYTNGYTF.

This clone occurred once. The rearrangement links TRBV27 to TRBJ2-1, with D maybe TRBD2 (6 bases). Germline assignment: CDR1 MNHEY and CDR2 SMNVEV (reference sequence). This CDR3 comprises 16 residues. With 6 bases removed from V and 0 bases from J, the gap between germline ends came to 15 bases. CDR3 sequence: CASRSAGRPSYNEQFF. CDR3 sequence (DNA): TGTGCCAGCAGGTCGGCGGGGCGACCCTCCTACAATGAGCAGTTCTTC.

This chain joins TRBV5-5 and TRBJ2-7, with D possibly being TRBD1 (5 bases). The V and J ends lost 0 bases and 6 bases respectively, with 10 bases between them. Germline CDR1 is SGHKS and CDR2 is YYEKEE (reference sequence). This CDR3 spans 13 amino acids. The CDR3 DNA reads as TGTGCCAGCAGCTTGGGCCTAGGGGTCGAGCAGTACTTC. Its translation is CASSLGLGVEQYF. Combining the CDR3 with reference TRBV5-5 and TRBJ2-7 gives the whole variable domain DAGVTQSPTHLIKTRGQQVTLRCSPISGHKSVSWYQQVLGQGPQFIFQYYEKEERGRGNFPDRFSARQFPNYSSELNVNALLLGDSALYLCASSLGLGVEQYFGPGTRLTVT.

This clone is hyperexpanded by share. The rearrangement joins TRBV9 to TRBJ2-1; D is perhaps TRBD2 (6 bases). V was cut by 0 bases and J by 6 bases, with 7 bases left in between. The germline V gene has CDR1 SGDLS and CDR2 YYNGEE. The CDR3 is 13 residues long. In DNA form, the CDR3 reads TGTGCCAGCAGCGTAGCGACTAGCAATGAGCAGTTCTTC. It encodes CASSVATSNEQFF.

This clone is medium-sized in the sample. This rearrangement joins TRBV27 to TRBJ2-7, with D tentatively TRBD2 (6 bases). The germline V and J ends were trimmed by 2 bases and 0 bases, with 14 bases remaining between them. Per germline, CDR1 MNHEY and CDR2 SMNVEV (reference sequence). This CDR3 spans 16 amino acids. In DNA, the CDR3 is TGTGCCAGCAGTTTAATTCCGACTAGTAGCTCCTACGAGCAGTACTTC. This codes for CASSLIPTSSSYEQYF.

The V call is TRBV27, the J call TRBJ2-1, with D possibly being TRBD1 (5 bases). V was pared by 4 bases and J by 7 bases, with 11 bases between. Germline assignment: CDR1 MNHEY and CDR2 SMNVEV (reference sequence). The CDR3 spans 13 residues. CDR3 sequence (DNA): TGTGCCAGCAGTTCCCCCCAGGGAAATGAGCAGTTCTTC. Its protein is CASSSPQGNEQFF.

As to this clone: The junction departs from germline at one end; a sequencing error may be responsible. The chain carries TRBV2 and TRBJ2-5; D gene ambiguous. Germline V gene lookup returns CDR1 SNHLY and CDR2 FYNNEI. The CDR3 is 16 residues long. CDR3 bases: TGTGCCAGCAGGGAAGATCCGGGTCTTTCAGGAGAGACCCAGTACTTC. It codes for CASREDPGLSGETQYF. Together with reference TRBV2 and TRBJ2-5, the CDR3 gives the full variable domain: EPEVTQTPSHQVTQMGQEVILRCVPISNHLYFYWYRQILGQKVEFLVSFYNNEISEKSEIFDDQFSVERPDGSNFTLKIRSTKLEDSAMYFCASREDPGLSGETQYFGPGTRLLVL.

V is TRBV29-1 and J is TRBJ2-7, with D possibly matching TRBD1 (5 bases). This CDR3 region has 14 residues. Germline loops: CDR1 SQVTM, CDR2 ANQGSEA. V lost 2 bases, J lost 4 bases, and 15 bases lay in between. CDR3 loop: CSVEWSGRPYEQYF. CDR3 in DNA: TGCAGCGTTGAATGGTCAGGGCGGCCTTACGAGCAGTACTTC.

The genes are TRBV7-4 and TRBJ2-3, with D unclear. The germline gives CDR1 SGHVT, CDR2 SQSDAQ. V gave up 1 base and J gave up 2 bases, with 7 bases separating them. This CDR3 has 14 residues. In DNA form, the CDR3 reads TGTGCCAGCAGCTTAGGGCCCAACACAGATACGCAGTATTTT. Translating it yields CASSLGPNTDTQYF.